Included here is one TCR beta chain sequence, with context. The data belong to a study of blood T cell repertoires in COVID-19. Study overall: COVID-19 samples, acute and convalescent, were from the United States, Italy and Spain. In each case, the material was cDNA or gDNA derived from T cells, B-cell-depleted T cells, or PBMCs.

Enrolled during active infection, Seattle patients were then followed longitudinally. Authors' data handling: Amplification with reference gene primers provided the estimates of nucleated cell counts. Libraries were prepared by immunoSEQ multiplex PCR; TCRdb keeps only in-frame clonotypes and omits some of them. V, J and clone size are taken as reported in that table, and D and trimming were inferred from the DNA itself. The repertoire has 250,000 to 350,000 clones, around 85% of them found once; the top ten carry 0.75% to 0.95%. CDR3 length: 15 residues. Germline V gives CDR1 MNHNS, CDR2 SASEGT. Trimming at V came to 5 bases and at J to 8 bases, leaving 9 bases not matched to a gene.

This chain links TRBV6-1 with TRBJ1-4, with 9 bases fitting TRBD1. Sequencing was carried out using peripheral blood. The TCR was taken from a human donor with COVID-19, enrolled during active disease. The donor label of this sample is uncertain. As DNA, the CDR3 is TGTGCCAGCAGTACCCGGGACAGGGTTGGAGAAAAACTGTTTTTT. Amino acids: CASSTRDRVGEKLFF.